Listed here is a single TCR beta chain. Participants were aged about 18 to 95 years, lived in 24 US areas, and enrolled virtually. Cohort placement rested on clinical history that participants reported themselves. This specimen comes from a study of blood T cell repertoires in COVID-19. The overall study: Sample material is recorded as cDNA or gDNA derived from T cells, B-cell-depleted T cells, or PBMCs.

CDR3 length: 11 amino acids. Germline V CDR1 and CDR2: DFQATT, SNEGSKA (reference sequence). V was cut by 6 bases and J by 7 bases, with 12 bases left in between. Produced via immunoSEQ multiplex PCR; TCRdb's table is partial and in-frame only. The sample comprises around 330,000 clones, roughly 87% of which are singletons, and around 8.9% rests with the top ten. The sequencing sample was made of PBMCs or T cells enriched from blood (not recorded which). This clonotype originated in a young woman who had recovered from COVID-19. V usage is TRBV20-1 and J usage is TRBJ1-1; D gene ambiguous. In nucleotides, the CDR3 is TGCAGTGCCCCAACAGCTCTTGAAGCTTTCTTT. Translating it yields CSAPTALEAFF.